Listed below are T cell receptor beta chains from one sample, sequenced in a study of post-analysis software for immune sequencing data. TCRdb re-called the PCR reads through MiXCR, storing one row per CDR3 protein. The data show about 560,000 distinct CDR3 sequences, about 40% seen once. The sample was blood. The origin of the receptors is a girl aged 5-17 years with multiple sclerosis. Both conserved end residues are part of each CDR3. D genes are given only for firm matches. Not all rows give a size; the values are once, few, many and, for expanded clones, a class.

abundance: few; d_gene: -; j_gene: TRBJ1-5; v_gene: TRBV12-3/TRBV12-4; CDR3nt: TGTGCCAGCAGCTTCAGTGAGGGTCAGCCCCAGCATTTT; CDR3aa: CASSFSEGQPQHF
abundance: -; d_gene: -; j_gene: TRBJ2-1; v_gene: TRBV7-9; CDR3nt: TGTGCCAGCAGCGCTGAATACACTTACAATGAGCAGTTCTTC; CDR3aa: CASSAEYTYNEQFF
abundance: few; d_gene: TRBD1; j_gene: TRBJ1-2; v_gene: TRBV6-5; CDR3nt: TGTGCCAGCAGTTACTTCGACAGGGGCTATGGCTACACCTTC; CDR3aa: CASSYFDRGYGYTF
abundance: few; d_gene: TRBD2; j_gene: TRBJ2-7; v_gene: TRBV12-3/TRBV12-4; CDR3nt: TGTGCCAGCAGTTTTGCGGGAGGGCCGTTGAGCGAGCAGTACTTC; CDR3aa: CASSFAGGPLSEQYF
abundance: few; d_gene: -; j_gene: TRBJ1-5; v_gene: TRBV19; CDR3nt: TGTGCCAGTAGTTCCAGGAGTAGCAATCAGCCCCAGCATTTT; CDR3aa: CASSSRSSNQPQHF
abundance: -; d_gene: -; j_gene: TRBJ2-7; v_gene: TRBV6-5; CDR3nt: TGTGCCAGCAGTTATTCCCCGGCCCCTTATTCCTACGAGCAGTACTTC; CDR3aa: CASSYSPAPYSYEQYF
abundance: -; d_gene: TRBD2; j_gene: TRBJ2-1; v_gene: TRBV25-1; CDR3nt: TGTGCCAGCATAGGGAGGGAGGGCAACTACAATGAGCAGTTCTTC; CDR3aa: CASIGREGNYNEQFF
abundance: few; d_gene: TRBD2; j_gene: TRBJ2-3; v_gene: TRBV20-1; CDR3nt: TGCAGTGCTAAGTCTAGCGGGGGGGATGGGGATACGCAGTATTTT; CDR3aa: CSAKSSGGDGDTQYF
abundance: -; d_gene: -; j_gene: TRBJ2-6; v_gene: TRBV7-3; CDR3nt: TGTGCTACCGCAGGGCAGGCCGGGGCCAACGTCCTGACTTTC; CDR3aa: CATAGQAGANVLTF
abundance: -; d_gene: TRBD1; j_gene: TRBJ2-7; v_gene: TRBV7-8; CDR3nt: TGTGCCAGCAGCCACTCCGGGACAGGGGGCGAGCAGTACTTC; CDR3aa: CASSHSGTGGEQYF
abundance: -; d_gene: TRBD2; j_gene: TRBJ2-7; v_gene: TRBV10-3; CDR3nt: TGTGCCACCGCAGCGGGAGGGAGGGACGAGCAGTACTTC; CDR3aa: CATAAGGRDEQYF
abundance: many; d_gene: -; j_gene: TRBJ2-3; v_gene: TRBV7-2; CDR3nt: TGTGCCAGCAGCTTAGGACCAGATACGCAGTATTTT; CDR3aa: CASSLGPDTQYF
abundance: -; d_gene: TRBD1; j_gene: TRBJ1-1; v_gene: TRBV10-3; CDR3nt: TGTGCCATCACCTCAGAGGACAGGGTTGGTAAGGCTTTCTTT; CDR3aa: CAITSEDRVGKAFF
abundance: many; d_gene: -; j_gene: TRBJ2-5; v_gene: TRBV12-3/TRBV12-4; CDR3nt: TGTGCCAGCAGCTTAAAAGAGACCCAGTACTTC; CDR3aa: CASSLKETQYF
abundance: -; d_gene: -; j_gene: TRBJ2-7; v_gene: TRBV12-3/TRBV12-4; CDR3nt: TGTGCCAGCACTCGGGACTCCTCGAGGGGTTACGAGCAGTACTTC; CDR3aa: CASTRDSSRGYEQYF
abundance: -; d_gene: -; j_gene: TRBJ1-1; v_gene: TRBV6-1; CDR3nt: TGTGCCAGCAGTGCTCCCTTTGGACAGATGAACACTGAAGCTTTCTTT; CDR3aa: CASSAPFGQMNTEAFF
abundance: once; d_gene: TRBD2; j_gene: TRBJ2-1; v_gene: TRBV3-1; CDR3nt: TGTGCCAGCAGCCAAGAATCGCCTGAGGGGTGGACTAGCGGAAGTTACAATGAGCAGTTCTTC; CDR3aa: CASSQESPEGWTSGSYNEQFF
abundance: -; d_gene: -; j_gene: TRBJ1-1; v_gene: TRBV12-3/TRBV12-4; CDR3nt: TGTGCCAGCAGTTTAGAAAGGACGACTGAAGCTTTCTTT; CDR3aa: CASSLERTTEAFF
abundance: -; d_gene: -; j_gene: TRBJ2-2; v_gene: TRBV7-2; CDR3nt: TGTGCCAGCAGCTTAGCGCAGGGTACCGGGGAGCTGTTTTTT; CDR3aa: CASSLAQGTGELFF
abundance: few; d_gene: -; j_gene: TRBJ2-1; v_gene: TRBV2; CDR3nt: TGTGCCAGCAGTGAAGGGTATGAGCAGTTCTTC; CDR3aa: CASSEGYEQFF
abundance: -; d_gene: -; j_gene: TRBJ2-5; v_gene: TRBV20-1; CDR3nt: TGCAGTGCTAGAGATTTACCACGGGGACAAGAGACCCAGTACTTC; CDR3aa: CSARDLPRGQETQYF
abundance: -; d_gene: -; j_gene: TRBJ2-7; v_gene: TRBV10-3; CDR3nt: TGTGCCATCAGCCAGGGCGGGGCAGGGGGGTACGAGCAGTACTTC; CDR3aa: CAISQGGAGGYEQYF
abundance: few; d_gene: TRBD2; j_gene: TRBJ2-5; v_gene: TRBV6-2/TRBV6-3; CDR3nt: TGTGCCAGCCGGATCCCGGGACTAGCGGGGGGCCAAGAGACCCAGTACTTC; CDR3aa: CASRIPGLAGGQETQYF
abundance: -; d_gene: -; j_gene: TRBJ2-1; v_gene: TRBV4-1; CDR3nt: TGCGCCAGCAGCCACCAAAAAGTCACACCGAACAATGAGCAGTTCTTC; CDR3aa: CASSHQKVTPNNEQFF
abundance: few; d_gene: TRBD1; j_gene: TRBJ2-1; v_gene: TRBV10-3; CDR3nt: TGTGCCATCAGTGATCAACAGGGGGCGAGGGACAATGAGCAGTTCTTC; CDR3aa: CAISDQQGARDNEQFF
abundance: -; d_gene: -; j_gene: TRBJ2-7; v_gene: TRBV4-2; CDR3nt: TGTGCCAGCAGCCAAGCGGCGGGCTCTACCTACGAGCAGTACTTC; CDR3aa: CASSQAAGSTYEQYF
abundance: -; d_gene: -; j_gene: TRBJ1-1; v_gene: TRBV12-3/TRBV12-4; CDR3nt: TGTGCCAGCAGTTTAAGGGGGAGCACTGAAGCTTTCTTT; CDR3aa: CASSLRGSTEAFF
abundance: -; d_gene: -; j_gene: TRBJ2-1; v_gene: TRBV5-1; CDR3nt: TGCGCCAGCAGCTTCGACCTGAGCTCCTACAATGAGCAGTTCTTC; CDR3aa: CASSFDLSSYNEQFF
abundance: -; d_gene: -; j_gene: TRBJ2-5; v_gene: TRBV5-1; CDR3nt: TGCGCCAGCAGCTTGGCGTCGGGACTGGAGGAGACCCAGTACTTC; CDR3aa: CASSLASGLEETQYF
abundance: few; d_gene: -; j_gene: TRBJ2-7; v_gene: TRBV20-1; CDR3nt: TGCAGTGCTAGACTGCCGGGAACAGGGCGGGACGAGCAGTACTTC; CDR3aa: CSARLPGTGRDEQYF
abundance: -; d_gene: TRBD1; j_gene: TRBJ2-7; v_gene: TRBV20-1; CDR3nt: TGCAGTGCTAGAGATCGGGACAGGGAGTCCAACGAGCAGTACTTC; CDR3aa: CSARDRDRESNEQYF
abundance: -; d_gene: TRBD2; j_gene: TRBJ2-3; v_gene: TRBV9; CDR3nt: TGTGCCAGCAGCCCACCAGCGGGGGTGAGCACAGATACGCAGTATTTT; CDR3aa: CASSPPAGVSTDTQYF
abundance: -; d_gene: -; j_gene: TRBJ2-1; v_gene: TRBV5-1; CDR3nt: TGCGCCAGCAGCTTCTACTTTGAGATAAGCTCCTACAATGAGCAGTTCTTC; CDR3aa: CASSFYFEISSYNEQFF
abundance: few; d_gene: TRBD1; j_gene: TRBJ2-7; v_gene: TRBV12-3/TRBV12-4; CDR3nt: TGTGCCAGCAGCAGGGACAGGGTCGAGCAGTACTTC; CDR3aa: CASSRDRVEQYF
abundance: -; d_gene: -; j_gene: TRBJ2-3; v_gene: TRBV5-1; CDR3nt: TGCGCCAGCAGTTCGCTACCGGGCCCCCAGAGCACAGATACGCAGTATTTT; CDR3aa: CASSSLPGPQSTDTQYF
abundance: -; d_gene: TRBD1; j_gene: TRBJ1-1; v_gene: TRBV5-1; CDR3nt: TGCGCCAGCAGCAGGACGTCGGGACAGGGAAGAGCTTTCTTT; CDR3aa: CASSRTSGQGRAFF
abundance: once; d_gene: -; j_gene: TRBJ1-2; v_gene: TRBV29-1; CDR3nt: TGCAGCGTTGGGGACGGAGCTAACTATGACTACACCTTC; CDR3aa: CSVGDGANYDYTF
abundance: -; d_gene: -; j_gene: TRBJ2-1; v_gene: TRBV7-9; CDR3nt: TGTGCCAGCAGTCCGACGGCAGTGAGCTCCTACAATGAGCAGTTCTTC; CDR3aa: CASSPTAVSSYNEQFF
abundance: -; d_gene: -; j_gene: TRBJ2-1; v_gene: TRBV4-1; CDR3nt: TGCGCCAGCAGCCAAGAGGAGAAGTACGAGCAGTTCTTC; CDR3aa: CASSQEEKYEQFF
abundance: -; d_gene: -; j_gene: TRBJ2-1; v_gene: TRBV12-3/TRBV12-4; CDR3nt: TGTGCCAGCAGCCCTTCGGGGGCAGACAATGAGCAGTTCTTC; CDR3aa: CASSPSGADNEQFF
abundance: -; d_gene: -; j_gene: TRBJ2-3; v_gene: TRBV5-1; CDR3nt: TGCGCCAGCAGCCTGGAGGGAATGAGAGGAGATACGCAGTATTTT; CDR3aa: CASSLEGMRGDTQYF
abundance: few; d_gene: -; j_gene: TRBJ2-3; v_gene: TRBV7-3; CDR3nt: TGTGCCAGCAGCTTAATTGGCGGGGGCACAGATACGCAGTATTTT; CDR3aa: CASSLIGGGTDTQYF
abundance: few; d_gene: -; j_gene: TRBJ2-7; v_gene: TRBV12-3/TRBV12-4; CDR3nt: TGTGCCAGCCTAGGATCCCAACGGGACGAGCAGTACTTC; CDR3aa: CASLGSQRDEQYF
abundance: -; d_gene: -; j_gene: TRBJ2-1; v_gene: TRBV7-8; CDR3nt: TGTGCCAGCAGCTTACGAGACTTAGACAATGAGCAGTTCTTC; CDR3aa: CASSLRDLDNEQFF
abundance: -; d_gene: -; j_gene: TRBJ2-7; v_gene: TRBV29-1; CDR3nt: TGCAGCGTTCCACTATTGGGGGGCGAGCAGTACTTC; CDR3aa: CSVPLLGGEQYF
abundance: few; d_gene: -; j_gene: TRBJ2-7; v_gene: TRBV12-3/TRBV12-4; CDR3nt: TGTGCCAGCCTACCCCATGGAGGCGGAGGCTACGAGCAGTACTTC; CDR3aa: CASLPHGGGGYEQYF
abundance: few; d_gene: TRBD2; j_gene: TRBJ2-5; v_gene: TRBV5-6; CDR3nt: TGTGCCAGCAGTTCTCTAGCGGGGGGGCCGGGGACCCAGTACTTC; CDR3aa: CASSSLAGGPGTQYF
abundance: once; d_gene: -; j_gene: TRBJ1-2; v_gene: TRBV4-1; CDR3nt: TGCGCCAGCAGCCAAGTTCGGACTCTAAACTATGGCTACACCTTC; CDR3aa: CASSQVRTLNYGYTF
abundance: few; d_gene: -; j_gene: TRBJ1-2; v_gene: TRBV12-3/TRBV12-4; CDR3nt: TGTGCCAGCAGTTTGGGGGGTTTAGGCTACACCTTC; CDR3aa: CASSLGGLGYTF
abundance: -; d_gene: -; j_gene: TRBJ2-1; v_gene: TRBV12-3/TRBV12-4; CDR3nt: TGTGCCAGCAGTTTAAGCCTCTCGAGCTCCTACAATGAGCAGTTCTTC; CDR3aa: CASSLSLSSSYNEQFF
abundance: -; d_gene: -; j_gene: TRBJ2-3; v_gene: TRBV12-3/TRBV12-4; CDR3nt: TGTGCCAGCAGTTTGGGCGGGATCTCTAATACGCAGTATTTT; CDR3aa: CASSLGGISNTQYF
abundance: -; d_gene: TRBD1; j_gene: TRBJ1-1; v_gene: TRBV7-9; CDR3nt: TGTGCCAGCAGCGTCGGGACAGGCAATGAAGCTTTCTTT; CDR3aa: CASSVGTGNEAFF
abundance: -; d_gene: -; j_gene: TRBJ2-7; v_gene: TRBV27; CDR3nt: TGTGCCAGCGCCCGGGGGTCCTCCTACGAGCAGTACTTC; CDR3aa: CASARGSSYEQYF